This T cell receptor (beta chain) was retrieved from a study of technical replicates of blood from a handful of donors. Assay used: immunoSEQ multiplex PCR; TCRdb lists only in-frame clones, some missing. The repertoire has about 97,000 clones, about 95% of them found once; the top ten carry approximately 0.33%. Germline assignment: CDR1 SGHRS and CDR2 YFSETQ. This CDR3 spans 13 amino acids. The trim removed 4 bases at V and 7 bases at J, leaving 4 bases unmatched. The sample comprised T cells isolated from PBMCs. This TCR derives from a human donor in good health. This chain connects TRBV5-1 to TRBJ2-1, with 8 positions matching TRBD2. The CDR3: CASSRRLANEQFF. CDR3 DNA sequence: TGCGCCAGCAGCCGACGACTAGCGAATGAGCAGTTCTTC.